The TCR beta chain described here comes from a study of Graves' ophthalmopathy and Graves' hyperthyroidism (dated by TCRdb to the late 2010s). Looking at the study overall: Peripheral blood was collected at initial diagnosis, before any treatment. To tell Graves' ophthalmopathy apart from Graves' hyperthyroidism, and to predict which patients would progress to ophthalmopathy, the study relied on TCR beta repertoire signatures. In roughly six hyperthyroidism patients, the T-cell repertoire of thyroid tissue was compared with the T-cell repertoire of blood. After sampling, hyperthyroidism patients received methimazole starting at 30 mg daily, and ophthalmopathy patients received high-dose intravenous methylprednisolone. To explore V-J signatures that distinguish ophthalmopathy from hyperthyroidism, a discovery set of about a hundred patients was enrolled, made up of 40 to 45 with ophthalmopathy and some 58 with stable hyperthyroidism. In total, approximately 140 blood samples were TCR-sequenced: 43 ophthalmopathy, some 80 hyperthyroidism and roughly 17 hyperthyroidism-to-ophthalmopathy patients. The independent validation cohort included under 20 hyperthyroidism patients plus 17 patients who later progressed from hyperthyroidism to ophthalmopathy.

As for this clonotype: No antigen is known for it. No base qualities exist here, and no much larger clone lies one base off it.

Findings and caveats that apply to the study as a whole: In cross-validation, the 13-signature model distinguished ophthalmopathy from stable hyperthyroidism with nearly 90% sensitivity and approximately 81% specificity, while in the test set the corresponding values were roughly 80% and 75%. Most expanded thyroid clonotypes with a frequency above 0.001 also appeared in blood, which suggests that blood repertoires may reflect the immune response in the thyroid. No statistical method was used to predetermine the sample size, and group allocation was not hidden from the investigators. In validation, the model predicted ophthalmopathy progression with nearly 71% sensitivity and roughly 78% specificity; around twelve predicted patients were CT-confirmed with GO in a median of approximately 6.2 months.

Patients with ophthalmopathy had moderately to severely active disease, with a Clinical Activity Score of 3 or more, a NOSPECS grade of 4 or more, and a disease duration of less than 3 months. Patients with other autoimmune diseases, uncontrolled infections, pregnancy or lactation were excluded. Diagnosis relied on clinical symptoms, serum thyroxine, TRAb, thyroid ultrasound and orbital computed tomography. PBMCs were isolated from about 10 ml of fresh peripheral blood by Ficoll-Paque density gradient centrifugation. Total RNA was extracted with Trizol reagent and quality-checked on an Agilent 2100 Bioanalyzer. For CDR1 and CDR2, the germline V gene (reference sequence) lists LNHDA and SQIVND. From its cysteine to its phenylalanine, the CDR3 spans 13 amino acids. The CDR3 DNA has 39 bases and is translated from base 1. V lost 6 bases and J lost 4 bases, and the count of bases not matched to a germline gene is 6.

For repertoire sequencing, the TCR beta CDR3 regions were amplified from RNA transcripts. A first-round RT-PCR used HTBI primers with the Qiagen OneStep RT-PCR kit, followed by a second-round multiplex PCR, size selection and purification. The libraries underwent paired-end sequencing with 100 bp reads on an Illumina HiSeq2000. Concerning the study's data processing: SOAPnuke was used to process the reads, throwing out any read that had adapters, had uncalled bases, had a mean Phred below 15, or lacked an exact constant-primer or identifier match. COPE v1.2.5 was used to merge the high-quality paired reads. Each unique nucleotide sequence was treated as a clonotype, and MiTCR v1.1 was used to align the clonotypes to the IMGT TRB V, D and J references. The analysis was limited to V-J combinations with a frequency above 0.0001, which together covered around 99% of the repertoires. A TCR clonal expansion and chaos score per V-J combination was defined as the ratio of F50 clonal expansion to chaos observed in the TCRdist matrix. Welch's t-statistics and random forest were used to reduce the features to 10 to 15 V-J combinations, which were then used as input to a naive Bayes classifier. The similarity between thyroid and blood repertoires was quantified using the Morisita-Horn index. Through fastp at Q25 and MiXCR, TCRdb rebuilt clones from the public reads, retaining in-frame beta chains. Here each entry gathers all rows of one CDR3 protein and keeps the most common genes and DNA. TCRdb's processing, not the authors' own work, is the source of the V and J calls. The sample table records about 740,000 distinct CDR3 sequences; roughly two fifths of these occur just once. Of the sample, 40% to 45% is held by the ten largest clones.

The sequence was collected from an adult man with Graves' ophthalmopathy. The chain is made from TRBV19 and TRBJ2-7; the junction holds 7 bases that match TRBD1. The sequenced sample was peripheral blood. The CDR3 in this case is CASREQGQYEQYF. The sequenced DNA: TGTGCCAGTAGGGAGCAGGGACAGTACGAGCAGTACTTC.